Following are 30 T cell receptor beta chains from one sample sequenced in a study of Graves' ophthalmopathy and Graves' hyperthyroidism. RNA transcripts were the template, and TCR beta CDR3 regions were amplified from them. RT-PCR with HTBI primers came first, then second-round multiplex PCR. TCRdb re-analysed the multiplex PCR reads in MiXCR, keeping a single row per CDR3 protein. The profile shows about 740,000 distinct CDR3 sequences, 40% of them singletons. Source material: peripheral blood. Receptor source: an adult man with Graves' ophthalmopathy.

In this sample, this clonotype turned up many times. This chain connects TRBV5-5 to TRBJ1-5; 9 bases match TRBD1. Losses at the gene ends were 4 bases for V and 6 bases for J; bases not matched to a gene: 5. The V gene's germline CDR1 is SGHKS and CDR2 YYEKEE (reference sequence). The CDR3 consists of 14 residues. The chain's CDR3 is CASSRDREGQPQHF. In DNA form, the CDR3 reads TGTGCCAGCAGCCGGGACAGGGAAGGTCAGCCCCAGCATTTT.

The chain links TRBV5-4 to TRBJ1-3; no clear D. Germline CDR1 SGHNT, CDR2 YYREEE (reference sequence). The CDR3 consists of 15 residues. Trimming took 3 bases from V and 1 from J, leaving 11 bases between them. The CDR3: CASSSGRGSGNTIYF. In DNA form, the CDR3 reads TGTGCCAGCAGCTCCGGACGGGGTTCTGGAAACACCATATATTTT.

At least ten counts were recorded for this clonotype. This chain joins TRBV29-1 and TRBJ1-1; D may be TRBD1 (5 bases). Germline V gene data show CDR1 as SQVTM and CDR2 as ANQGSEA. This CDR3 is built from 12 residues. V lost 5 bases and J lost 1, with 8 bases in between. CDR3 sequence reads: CSVRGGNTEAFF. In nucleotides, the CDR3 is TGCAGCGTTAGGGGCGGGAACACTGAAGCTTTCTTT.

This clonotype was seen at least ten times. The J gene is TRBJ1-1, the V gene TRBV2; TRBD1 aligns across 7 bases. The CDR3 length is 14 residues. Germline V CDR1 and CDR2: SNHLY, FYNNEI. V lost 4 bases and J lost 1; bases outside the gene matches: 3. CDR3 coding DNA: TGTGCCAGCAGTGCGGAGGGGGCGAACACTGAAGCTTTCTTT. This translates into CASSAEGANTEAFF.

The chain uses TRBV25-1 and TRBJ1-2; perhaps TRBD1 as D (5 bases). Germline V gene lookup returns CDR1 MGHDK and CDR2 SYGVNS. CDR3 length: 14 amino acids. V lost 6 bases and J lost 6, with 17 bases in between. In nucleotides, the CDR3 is TGTGCCAGCAGCATCTGGGGAAGGGGAAATGGCTACACCTTC. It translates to CASSIWGRGNGYTF.

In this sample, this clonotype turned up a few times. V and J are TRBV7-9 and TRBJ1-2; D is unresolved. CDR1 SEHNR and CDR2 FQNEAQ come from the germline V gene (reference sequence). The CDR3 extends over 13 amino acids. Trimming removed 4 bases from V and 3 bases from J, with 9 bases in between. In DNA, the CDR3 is TGTGCCAGCAGCTACGGGAGTCACTATGGCTACACCTTC. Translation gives CASSYGSHYGYTF.

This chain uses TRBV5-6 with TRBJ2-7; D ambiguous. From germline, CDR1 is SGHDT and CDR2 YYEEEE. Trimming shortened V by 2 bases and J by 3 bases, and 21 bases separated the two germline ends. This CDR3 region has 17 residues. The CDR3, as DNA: TGTGCCAGCAGCTTAGCTCGGACCCGGCAGATAAGCTACGAGCAGTACTTC. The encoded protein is CASSLARTRQISYEQYF.

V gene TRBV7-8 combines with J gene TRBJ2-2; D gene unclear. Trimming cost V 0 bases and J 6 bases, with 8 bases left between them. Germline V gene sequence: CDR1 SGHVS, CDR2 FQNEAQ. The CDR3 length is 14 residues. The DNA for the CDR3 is TGTGCCAGCAGCTTAGCGACTGCCTCCGGGGAGCTGTTTTTT. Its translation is CASSLATASGELFF.

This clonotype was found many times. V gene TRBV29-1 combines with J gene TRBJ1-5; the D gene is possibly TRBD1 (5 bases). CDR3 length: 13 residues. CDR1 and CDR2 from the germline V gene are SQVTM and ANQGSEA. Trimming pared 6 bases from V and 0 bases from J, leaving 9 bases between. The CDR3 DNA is TGCAGCGTCGTGACAGCTAGCAATCAGCCCCAGCATTTT. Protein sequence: CSVVTASNQPQHF.

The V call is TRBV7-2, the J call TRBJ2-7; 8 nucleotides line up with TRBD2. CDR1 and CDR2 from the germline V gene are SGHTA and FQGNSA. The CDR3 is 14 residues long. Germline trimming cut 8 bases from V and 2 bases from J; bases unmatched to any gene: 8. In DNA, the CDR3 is TGTGCCAGCCGGGAACTAGCGGATGCCTACGAGCAGTACTTC. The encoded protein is CASRELADAYEQYF. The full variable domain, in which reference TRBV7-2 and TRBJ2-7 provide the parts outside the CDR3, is GAGVSQSPSNKVTEKGKDVELRCDPISGHTALYWYRQSLGQGLEFLIYFQGNSAPDKSGLPSDRFSAERTGGSVSTLTIQRTQQEDSAVYLCASRELADAYEQYFGPGTRLTVT.

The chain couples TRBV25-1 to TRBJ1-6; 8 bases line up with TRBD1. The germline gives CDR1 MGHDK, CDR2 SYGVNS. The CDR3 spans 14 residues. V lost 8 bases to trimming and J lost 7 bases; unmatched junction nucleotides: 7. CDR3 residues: CASQGQGYNSPLHF. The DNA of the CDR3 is TGTGCCAGCCAAGGACAGGGATACAATTCACCCCTCCACTTT.

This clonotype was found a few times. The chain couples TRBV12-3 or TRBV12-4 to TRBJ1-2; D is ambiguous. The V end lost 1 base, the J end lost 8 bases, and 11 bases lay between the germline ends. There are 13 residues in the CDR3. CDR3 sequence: CASSLVRLRGYTF. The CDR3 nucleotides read TGTGCCAGCAGTTTAGTGCGATTAAGGGGCTACACCTTC.

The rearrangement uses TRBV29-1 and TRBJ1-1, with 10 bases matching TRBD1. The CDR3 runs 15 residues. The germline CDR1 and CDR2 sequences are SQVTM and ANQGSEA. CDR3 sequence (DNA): TGCAGTACCCGGACAGGGGGTCAGGATCGGACTGAAGCTTTCTTT. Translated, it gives CSTRTGGQDRTEAFF.

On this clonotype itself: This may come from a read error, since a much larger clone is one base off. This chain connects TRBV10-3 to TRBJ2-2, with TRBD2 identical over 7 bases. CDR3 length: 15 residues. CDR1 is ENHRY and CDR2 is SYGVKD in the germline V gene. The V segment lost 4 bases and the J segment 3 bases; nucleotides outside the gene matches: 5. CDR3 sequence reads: CAISAGRGDTGELFF. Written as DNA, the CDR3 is TGTGCCATCAGTGCGGGACGGGGGGACACCGGGGAGCTGTTTTTT.

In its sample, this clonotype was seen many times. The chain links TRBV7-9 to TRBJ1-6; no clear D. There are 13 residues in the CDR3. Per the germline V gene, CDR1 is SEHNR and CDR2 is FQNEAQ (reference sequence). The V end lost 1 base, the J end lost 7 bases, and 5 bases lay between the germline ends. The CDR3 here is CASSLDGNSPLHF. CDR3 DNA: TGTGCCAGCAGCTTAGACGGGAATTCACCCCTCCACTTT. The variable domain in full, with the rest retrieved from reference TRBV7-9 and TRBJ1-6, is DTGVSQNPRHKITKRGQNVTFRCDPISEHNRLYWYRQTLGQGPEFLTYFQNEAQLEKSRLLSDRFSAERPKGSFSTLEIQRTEQGDSAMYLCASSLDGNSPLHFGNGTRLTVT.

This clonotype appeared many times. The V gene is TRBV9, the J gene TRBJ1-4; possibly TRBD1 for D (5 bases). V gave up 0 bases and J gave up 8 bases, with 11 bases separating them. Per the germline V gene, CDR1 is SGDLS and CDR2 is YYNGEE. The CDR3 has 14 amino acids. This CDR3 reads CASSVGEGKEKLFF. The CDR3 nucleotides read TGTGCCAGCAGCGTAGGGGAGGGGAAGGAAAAACTGTTTTTT.

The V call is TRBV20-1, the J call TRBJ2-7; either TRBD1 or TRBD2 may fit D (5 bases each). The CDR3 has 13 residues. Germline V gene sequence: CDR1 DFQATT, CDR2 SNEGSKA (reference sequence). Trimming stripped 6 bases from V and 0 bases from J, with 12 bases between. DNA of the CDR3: TGCAGTGCATGGGCAGGGAGCTCCTACGAGCAGTACTTC. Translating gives CSAWAGSSYEQYF.

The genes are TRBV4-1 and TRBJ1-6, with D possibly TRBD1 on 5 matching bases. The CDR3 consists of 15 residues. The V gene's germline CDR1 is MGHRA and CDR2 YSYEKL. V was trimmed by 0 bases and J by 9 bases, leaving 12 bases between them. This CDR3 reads CASSQEGRGRSPLHF. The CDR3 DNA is TGCGCCAGCAGCCAAGAGGGACGGGGCCGTTCACCCCTCCACTTT.

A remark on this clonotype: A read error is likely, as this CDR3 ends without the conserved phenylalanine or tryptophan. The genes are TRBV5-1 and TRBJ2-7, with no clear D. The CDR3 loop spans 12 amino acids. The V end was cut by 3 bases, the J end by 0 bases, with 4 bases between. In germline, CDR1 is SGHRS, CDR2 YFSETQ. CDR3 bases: TGCGCCAGCAGCTCGAGCTCCTACGAGCAGTACTGC. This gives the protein CASSSSSYEQYC.

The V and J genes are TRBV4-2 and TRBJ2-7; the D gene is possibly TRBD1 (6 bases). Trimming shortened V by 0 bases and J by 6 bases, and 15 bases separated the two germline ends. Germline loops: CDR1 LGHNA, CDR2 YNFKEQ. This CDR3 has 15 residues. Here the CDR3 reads CASSQDTTGYGEQYF. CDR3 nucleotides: TGTGCCAGCAGCCAAGATACAACAGGGTATGGCGAGCAGTACTTC.

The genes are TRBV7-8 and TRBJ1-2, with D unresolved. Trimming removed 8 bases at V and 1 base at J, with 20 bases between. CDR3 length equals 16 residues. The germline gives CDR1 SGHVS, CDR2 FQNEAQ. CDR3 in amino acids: CASSPETVAYNYGYTF. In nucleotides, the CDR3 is TGTGCCAGCTCCCCGGAGACCGTCGCCTATAACTATGGCTACACCTTC.

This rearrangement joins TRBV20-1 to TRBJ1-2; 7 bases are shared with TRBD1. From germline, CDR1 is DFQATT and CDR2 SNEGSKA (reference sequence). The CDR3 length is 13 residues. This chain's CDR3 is CRVGGGGGYGYTF. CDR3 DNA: TGCAGAGTCGGGGGAGGGGGCGGCTATGGCTACACCTTC.

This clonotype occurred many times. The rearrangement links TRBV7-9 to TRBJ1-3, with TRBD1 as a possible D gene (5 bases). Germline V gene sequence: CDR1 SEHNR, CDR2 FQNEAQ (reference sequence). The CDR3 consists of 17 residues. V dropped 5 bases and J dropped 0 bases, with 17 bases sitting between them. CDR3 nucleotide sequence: TGTGCCAGCAGCCCACAGTTAGGACAAGACTCTGGAAACACCATATATTTT. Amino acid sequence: CASSPQLGQDSGNTIYF.

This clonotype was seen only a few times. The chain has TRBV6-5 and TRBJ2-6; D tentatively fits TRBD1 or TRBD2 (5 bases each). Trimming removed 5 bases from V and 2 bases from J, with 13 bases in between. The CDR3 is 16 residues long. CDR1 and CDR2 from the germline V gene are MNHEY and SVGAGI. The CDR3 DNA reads TGTGCCAGCAGTACACCTCAGGGAGCTGGGGCCAACGTCCTGACTTTC. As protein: CASSTPQGAGANVLTF.

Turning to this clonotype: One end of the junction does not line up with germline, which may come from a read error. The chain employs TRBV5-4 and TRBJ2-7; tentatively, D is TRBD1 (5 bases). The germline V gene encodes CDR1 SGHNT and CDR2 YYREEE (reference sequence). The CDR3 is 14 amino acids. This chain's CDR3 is CASGFETVRHEQYF. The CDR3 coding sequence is TGTGCCAGCGGCTTTGAGACAGTTCGCCACGAGCAGTACTTC.

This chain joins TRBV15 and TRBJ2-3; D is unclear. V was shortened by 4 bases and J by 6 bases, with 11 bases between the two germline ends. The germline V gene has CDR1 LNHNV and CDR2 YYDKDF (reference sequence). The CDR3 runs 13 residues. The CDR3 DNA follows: TGTGCCACCAGCACCTTGATGGAGGATACGCAGTATTTT. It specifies CATSTLMEDTQYF.

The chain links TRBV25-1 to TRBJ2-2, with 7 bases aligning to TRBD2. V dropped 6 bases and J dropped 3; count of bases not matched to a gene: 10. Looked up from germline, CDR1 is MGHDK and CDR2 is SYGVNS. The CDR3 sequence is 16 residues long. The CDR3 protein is CASSVDVGGDTGELFF. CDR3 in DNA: TGTGCCAGCAGCGTCGACGTTGGGGGGGACACCGGGGAGCTGTTTTTT.

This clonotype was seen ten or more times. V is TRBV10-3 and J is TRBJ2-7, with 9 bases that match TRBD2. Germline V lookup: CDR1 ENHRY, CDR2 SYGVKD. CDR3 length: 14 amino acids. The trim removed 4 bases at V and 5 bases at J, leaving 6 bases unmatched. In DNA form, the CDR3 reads TGTGCCATCAGTGTAGCGGGAGTTGCGGACGAGCAGTACTTC. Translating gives CAISVAGVADEQYF.

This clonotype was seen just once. This CDR3 is CASSLTGPKGYTF. Here the CDR3 DNA reads TGTGCCAGCAGCTTGACGGGACCAAAAGGCTACACCTTC. The rearrangement uses TRBV7-3 and TRBJ1-2; weak D call: TRBD1 (5 bases). V was cut by 3 bases and J by 8 bases, with 13 bases left in between. The CDR3 sequence is 13 residues long. Germline values: CDR1 SGHTA, CDR2 FQGTGA. Drawing the rest from reference TRBV7-3 and TRBJ1-2, the complete variable domain is GAGVSQTPSNKVTEKGKYVELRCDPISGHTALYWYRQSLGQGPEFLIYFQGTGAADDSGLPNDRFFAVRPEGSVSTLKIQRTERGDSAVYLCASSLTGPKGYTFGSGTRLTVV.

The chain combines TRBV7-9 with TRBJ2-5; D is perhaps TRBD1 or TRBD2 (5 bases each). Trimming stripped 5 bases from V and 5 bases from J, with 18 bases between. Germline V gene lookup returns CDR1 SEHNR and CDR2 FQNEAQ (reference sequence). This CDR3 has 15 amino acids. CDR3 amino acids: CASSKGLPGTETQYF. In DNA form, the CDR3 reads TGTGCCAGCAGCAAGGGGCTCCCTGGGACGGAGACCCAGTACTTC.